The T cell receptor beta chain under discussion was sequenced for a study of blood T cells in healthy people across ages. Study-wide results and caveats: More naive CD4+ cells and higher diversity marked long-lived donors relative to aged donors. Across the age range, TCR beta diversity per million T cells fell in a roughly linear way.

Each individual donor underwent a draw of ten milliliters of peripheral blood. Every sample had a minimum of 6 million PBMCs isolated. This CDR3 spans 13 amino acids. Germline assignment: CDR1 SSHAT and CDR2 FNYEAQ (reference sequence). This clonotype was recorded only once. The antigen is not known. Alongside a J-beta primer mix, a sample-barcoded 5' primer served in a second PCR lasting about 6 to 11 cycles. TCRdb analysed the 5' RACE reads with MiXCR anew, one entry per CDR3 protein. Among about 1.4 million distinct CDR3 sequences listed, around 55% were seen once. Sequencing used blood. The receptor comes from a man aged 18 to 30 in good health. The chain recombines TRBV7-7 with TRBJ2-5; 7 nucleotides align to TRBD1. For the CDR3, the DNA is TGTGTCACCCGGGACAGAGACGAAGAGACCCAGTACTTC. Translating it yields CVTRDRDEETQYF.